The rows below give T cell receptor beta chains drawn from one sample of a study of T cells after yellow fever vaccination. TCRdb itself ran the 5' RACE reads through MiXCR, one entry per CDR3 protein. This sample has about 260,000 distinct CDR3 sequences, with 5.2% found just once. This specimen was CD4+ T cells sorted from PBMCs, taken on the day of the yellow fever booster vaccination. These receptors all come from a man aged 18 to 35 who received the YFV17D yellow fever vaccine. Both conserved end residues are part of each CDR3. A D gene is named only where the DNA matches it firmly. Clone size appears in some rows only: once, few, many, or a class for an expanded clone.

clone size: few
V gene: TRBV9
J gene: TRBJ2-3
D gene: TRBD2
CDR3 protein: CASSVDSGGTASTDTQYF
CDR3 DNA: TGTGCCAGCAGCGTAGATAGCGGGGGGACCGCTAGCACAGATACGCAGTATTTT

clone size: many
V gene: TRBV4-3
J gene: TRBJ2-1
D gene: .
CDR3 protein: CASSQGIYNEQFF
CDR3 DNA: TGCGCCAGCAGCCAAGGTATTTACAATGAGCAGTTCTTC

clone size: few
V gene: TRBV4-1
J gene: TRBJ1-5
D gene: .
CDR3 protein: CASSQDPFVRVNQPQHF
CDR3 DNA: TGCGCCAGCAGCCAAGATCCGTTCGTCAGGGTCAATCAGCCCCAGCATTTT

clone size: many
V gene: TRBV9
J gene: TRBJ2-2
D gene: .
CDR3 protein: CASSDSGRGELFF
CDR3 DNA: TGTGCCAGCAGCGACTCCGGGCGAGGGGAGCTGTTTTTT

clone size: few
V gene: TRBV12-3/TRBV12-4
J gene: TRBJ1-4
D gene: .
CDR3 protein: CASSSARKKLFF
CDR3 DNA: TGTGCCAGCAGTTCGGCCCGAAAAAAACTGTTTTTT

clone size: .
V gene: TRBV10-3
J gene: TRBJ1-2
D gene: .
CDR3 protein: CAISSDSYGYTF
CDR3 DNA: TGTGCCATCAGCTCGGACAGCTATGGCTACACCTTC

clone size: many
V gene: TRBV11-2
J gene: TRBJ2-3
D gene: TRBD2
CDR3 protein: CASSSPSTSGGTDTQYF
CDR3 DNA: TGTGCCAGCAGCTCTCCCTCGACTAGCGGGGGGACAGATACGCAGTATTTT

clone size: many
V gene: TRBV5-1
J gene: TRBJ2-3
D gene: .
CDR3 protein: CASSLEGLTDTQYF
CDR3 DNA: TGCGCCAGCAGCTTGGAGGGATTAACAGATACGCAGTATTTT

clone size: many
V gene: TRBV6-2/TRBV6-3
J gene: TRBJ2-7
D gene: TRBD1
CDR3 protein: CASSYLLTGTGLYEQYF
CDR3 DNA: TGTGCCAGCAGTTACCTCCTGACCGGGACAGGGCTCTACGAGCAGTACTTC

clone size: many
V gene: TRBV2
J gene: TRBJ2-4
D gene: TRBD2
CDR3 protein: CATRAGVVKNIQYF
CDR3 DNA: TGTGCCACCAGAGCGGGGGTGGTCAAAAACATTCAGTACTTC

clone size: few
V gene: TRBV6-5
J gene: TRBJ1-5
D gene: TRBD1
CDR3 protein: CASSRGGTDNQPQHF
CDR3 DNA: TGTGCCAGCAGTCGTGGCGGGACAGACAATCAGCCCCAGCATTTT

clone size: .
V gene: TRBV11-3
J gene: TRBJ2-1
D gene: .
CDR3 protein: CASRPLGGGEQFF
CDR3 DNA: TGTGCCAGCAGACCTCTAGGCGGTGGTGAGCAGTTCTTC

clone size: few
V gene: TRBV4-1
J gene: TRBJ1-2
D gene: .
CDR3 protein: CASSQGGTGLYGYTF
CDR3 DNA: TGCGCCAGCAGCCAGGGGGGGACGGGGCTCTATGGCTACACCTTC

clone size: few
V gene: TRBV9
J gene: TRBJ1-6
D gene: .
CDR3 protein: CASSVTATYNSPLHF
CDR3 DNA: TGTGCCAGCAGCGTAACCGCCACCTATAATTCACCCCTCCACTTT

clone size: few
V gene: TRBV3-1
J gene: TRBJ2-3
D gene: .
CDR3 protein: CASSPRDRTTDTQYF
CDR3 DNA: TGTGCCAGCAGCCCAAGGGACCGAACCACAGATACGCAGTATTTT

clone size: few
V gene: TRBV19
J gene: TRBJ1-2
D gene: TRBD1
CDR3 protein: CASCHGTESSYGYTF
CDR3 DNA: TGTGCCAGCTGCCACGGGACAGAGAGCTCCTATGGCTACACCTTC

clone size: few
V gene: TRBV4-3
J gene: TRBJ1-2
D gene: .
CDR3 protein: CASSQDTGAGTLVGYGYTF
CDR3 DNA: TGCGCCAGCAGCCAAGATACGGGGGCAGGTACTCTAGTAGGGTATGGCTACACCTTC

clone size: few
V gene: TRBV7-2
J gene: TRBJ2-5
D gene: TRBD1
CDR3 protein: CASSLVQDRAVKTQYF
CDR3 DNA: TGTGCCAGCAGCTTAGTTCAAGACAGGGCCGTTAAGACCCAGTACTTC

clone size: many
V gene: TRBV7-2
J gene: TRBJ1-6
D gene: TRBD1
CDR3 protein: CASSAQGAYNSPLHF
CDR3 DNA: TGTGCCAGCAGCGCCCAGGGGGCCTATAATTCACCCCTCCACTTT

clone size: many
V gene: TRBV4-2
J gene: TRBJ2-3
D gene: .
CDR3 protein: CASSQDGAMDTQYF
CDR3 DNA: TGTGCCAGCAGCCAAGATGGAGCCATGGATACGCAGTATTTT

clone size: many
V gene: TRBV29-1
J gene: TRBJ2-7
D gene: TRBD2
CDR3 protein: CSVAGGFENSYEQYF
CDR3 DNA: TGCAGCGTGGCGGGGGGATTTGAGAATTCCTACGAGCAGTACTTC

clone size: many
V gene: TRBV5-1
J gene: TRBJ1-2
D gene: .
CDR3 protein: CASSLRSDPNYGYTF
CDR3 DNA: TGCGCCAGCAGCTTGAGGTCAGATCCTAACTATGGCTACACCTTC

clone size: .
V gene: TRBV5-5
J gene: TRBJ2-3
D gene: TRBD1
CDR3 protein: CASSFRTQGAGRSTDTQYF
CDR3 DNA: TGTGCCAGCAGCTTCCGGACCCAGGGGGCTGGGAGAAGCACAGATACGCAGTATTTT

clone size: many
V gene: TRBV20-1
J gene: TRBJ2-3
D gene: .
CDR3 protein: CSARRDGQTDTQYF
CDR3 DNA: TGCAGTGCTAGAAGGGACGGCCAGACAGATACGCAGTATTTT

clone size: .
V gene: TRBV12-3/TRBV12-4
J gene: TRBJ2-3
D gene: .
CDR3 protein: CASSLALGVTDTQYF
CDR3 DNA: TGTGCCAGCAGTTTAGCGCTAGGAGTCACAGATACGCAGTATTTT

clone size: .
V gene: TRBV6-5
J gene: TRBJ1-2
D gene: TRBD1
CDR3 protein: CASRETGNYGYTF
CDR3 DNA: TGTGCCAGCAGGGAGACAGGGAACTATGGCTACACCTTC

clone size: few
V gene: TRBV5-1
J gene: TRBJ2-5
D gene: .
CDR3 protein: CASSLAEWKGKETQYF
CDR3 DNA: TGCGCCAGCAGCTTAGCCGAATGGAAGGGTAAAGAGACCCAGTACTTC

clone size: .
V gene: TRBV7-9
J gene: TRBJ2-5
D gene: TRBD2
CDR3 protein: CASLAQRGGGETQYF
CDR3 DNA: TGTGCCAGCCTCGCCCAGCGGGGGGGCGGAGAGACCCAGTACTTC

clone size: .
V gene: TRBV10-3
J gene: TRBJ2-3
D gene: .
CDR3 protein: CAISESSEATDTQYF
CDR3 DNA: TGTGCCATCAGTGAGTCATCAGAAGCCACAGATACGCAGTATTTT

clone size: .
V gene: TRBV29-1
J gene: TRBJ2-3
D gene: .
CDR3 protein: CSVAGGRDTQYF
CDR3 DNA: TGCAGCGTTGCCGGGGGGCGAGATACGCAGTATTTT

clone size: many
V gene: TRBV19
J gene: TRBJ2-1
D gene: .
CDR3 protein: CASSTQGSSYNEQFF
CDR3 DNA: TGTGCCAGTAGCACTCAGGGGTCCTCCTACAATGAGCAGTTCTTC

clone size: few
V gene: TRBV6-5
J gene: TRBJ1-2
D gene: TRBD1
CDR3 protein: CASSYSGTGGFNYGYTF
CDR3 DNA: TGTGCCAGCAGTTACTCCGGGACAGGGGGCTTCAACTATGGCTACACCTTC

clone size: few
V gene: TRBV29-1
J gene: TRBJ1-3
D gene: .
CDR3 protein: CSVRTRAFGNTIYF
CDR3 DNA: TGCAGCGTGCGCACTCGGGCTTTTGGAAACACCATATATTTT

clone size: few
V gene: TRBV24-1
J gene: TRBJ2-3
D gene: TRBD1
CDR3 protein: CATSDRNRGTDTQYF
CDR3 DNA: TGTGCCACCAGTGATCGCAACAGGGGTACAGATACGCAGTATTTT

clone size: few
V gene: TRBV12-3/TRBV12-4
J gene: TRBJ2-7
D gene: TRBD2
CDR3 protein: CASSLWASGGFYEQYF
CDR3 DNA: TGTGCCAGCAGTTTATGGGCTAGCGGGGGTTTCTACGAGCAGTACTTC

clone size: many
V gene: TRBV5-1
J gene: TRBJ2-7
D gene: TRBD1
CDR3 protein: CASKAGTATYEQYF
CDR3 DNA: TGCGCCAGCAAGGCCGGGACAGCTACCTACGAGCAGTACTTC

clone size: .
V gene: TRBV4-1
J gene: TRBJ2-5
D gene: TRBD2
CDR3 protein: CASSLGAGEGQETQYF
CDR3 DNA: TGCGCCAGCAGCCTGGGAGCGGGGGAGGGCCAAGAGACCCAGTACTTC

clone size: .
V gene: TRBV20-1
J gene: TRBJ1-3
D gene: .
CDR3 protein: CSARAGTSGNTIYF
CDR3 DNA: TGCAGTGCTAGAGCCGGAACCTCTGGAAACACCATATATTTT

clone size: .
V gene: TRBV25-1
J gene: TRBJ2-6
D gene: .
CDR3 protein: CASSESYDRTGANVLTF
CDR3 DNA: TGTGCCAGCAGTGAATCATATGACCGGACAGGGGCCAACGTCCTGACTTTC

clone size: few
V gene: TRBV4-2
J gene: TRBJ1-1
D gene: .
CDR3 protein: CASSQGALNTEAFF
CDR3 DNA: TGTGCCAGCAGCCAAGGGGCTTTGAACACTGAAGCTTTCTTT

clone size: .
V gene: TRBV5-6
J gene: TRBJ1-4
D gene: .
CDR3 protein: CASSRRTTNEKLFF
CDR3 DNA: TGTGCCAGCAGCCGGAGGACAACTAATGAAAAACTGTTTTTT

clone size: few
V gene: TRBV7-2
J gene: TRBJ1-6
D gene: TRBD1
CDR3 protein: CASKTSWGQLGSPLHF
CDR3 DNA: TGTGCCAGCAAGACGAGCTGGGGACAGCTGGGTTCACCCCTCCACTTT

clone size: .
V gene: TRBV5-1
J gene: TRBJ2-5
D gene: TRBD2
CDR3 protein: CASSKPLAGQETQYF
CDR3 DNA: TGCGCCAGCAGCAAACCACTAGCGGGTCAAGAGACCCAGTACTTC

clone size: .
V gene: TRBV5-1
J gene: TRBJ2-1
D gene: TRBD1
CDR3 protein: CGCSPVTGGSEQFF
CDR3 DNA: TGCGGCTGCAGCCCCGTGACAGGGGGCAGTGAGCAGTTCTTC

clone size: many
V gene: TRBV29-1
J gene: TRBJ1-1
D gene: .
CDR3 protein: CSSKRGPGDDLEAFF
CDR3 DNA: TGCAGCTCCAAGAGGGGACCAGGGGACGACCTTGAAGCTTTCTTT

clone size: many
V gene: TRBV5-1
J gene: TRBJ1-1
D gene: .
CDR3 protein: CASSLDPGGTEAFF
CDR3 DNA: TGCGCCAGCAGCTTGGATCCGGGGGGCACTGAAGCTTTCTTT

clone size: .
V gene: TRBV15
J gene: TRBJ2-1
D gene: .
CDR3 protein: CATSRGGALPGKYNEQFF
CDR3 DNA: TGTGCCACCAGCAGAGGAGGGGCCCTACCTGGGAAGTACAATGAGCAGTTCTTC

clone size: few
V gene: TRBV6-2/TRBV6-3
J gene: TRBJ1-1
D gene: TRBD1
CDR3 protein: CASSPLRDRGSEAFF
CDR3 DNA: TGTGCCAGCAGTCCCCTCCGGGACAGGGGGTCCGAAGCTTTCTTT

clone size: many
V gene: TRBV4-2
J gene: TRBJ1-2
D gene: TRBD1
CDR3 protein: CASSQSETGAGGYTF
CDR3 DNA: TGTGCCAGCAGCCAATCTGAGACAGGGGCTGGTGGCTACACCTTC

clone size: few
V gene: TRBV2
J gene: TRBJ1-5
D gene: .
CDR3 protein: CASSEASGRQPQHF
CDR3 DNA: TGTGCCAGCAGTGAAGCTTCAGGGCGTCAGCCCCAGCATTTT